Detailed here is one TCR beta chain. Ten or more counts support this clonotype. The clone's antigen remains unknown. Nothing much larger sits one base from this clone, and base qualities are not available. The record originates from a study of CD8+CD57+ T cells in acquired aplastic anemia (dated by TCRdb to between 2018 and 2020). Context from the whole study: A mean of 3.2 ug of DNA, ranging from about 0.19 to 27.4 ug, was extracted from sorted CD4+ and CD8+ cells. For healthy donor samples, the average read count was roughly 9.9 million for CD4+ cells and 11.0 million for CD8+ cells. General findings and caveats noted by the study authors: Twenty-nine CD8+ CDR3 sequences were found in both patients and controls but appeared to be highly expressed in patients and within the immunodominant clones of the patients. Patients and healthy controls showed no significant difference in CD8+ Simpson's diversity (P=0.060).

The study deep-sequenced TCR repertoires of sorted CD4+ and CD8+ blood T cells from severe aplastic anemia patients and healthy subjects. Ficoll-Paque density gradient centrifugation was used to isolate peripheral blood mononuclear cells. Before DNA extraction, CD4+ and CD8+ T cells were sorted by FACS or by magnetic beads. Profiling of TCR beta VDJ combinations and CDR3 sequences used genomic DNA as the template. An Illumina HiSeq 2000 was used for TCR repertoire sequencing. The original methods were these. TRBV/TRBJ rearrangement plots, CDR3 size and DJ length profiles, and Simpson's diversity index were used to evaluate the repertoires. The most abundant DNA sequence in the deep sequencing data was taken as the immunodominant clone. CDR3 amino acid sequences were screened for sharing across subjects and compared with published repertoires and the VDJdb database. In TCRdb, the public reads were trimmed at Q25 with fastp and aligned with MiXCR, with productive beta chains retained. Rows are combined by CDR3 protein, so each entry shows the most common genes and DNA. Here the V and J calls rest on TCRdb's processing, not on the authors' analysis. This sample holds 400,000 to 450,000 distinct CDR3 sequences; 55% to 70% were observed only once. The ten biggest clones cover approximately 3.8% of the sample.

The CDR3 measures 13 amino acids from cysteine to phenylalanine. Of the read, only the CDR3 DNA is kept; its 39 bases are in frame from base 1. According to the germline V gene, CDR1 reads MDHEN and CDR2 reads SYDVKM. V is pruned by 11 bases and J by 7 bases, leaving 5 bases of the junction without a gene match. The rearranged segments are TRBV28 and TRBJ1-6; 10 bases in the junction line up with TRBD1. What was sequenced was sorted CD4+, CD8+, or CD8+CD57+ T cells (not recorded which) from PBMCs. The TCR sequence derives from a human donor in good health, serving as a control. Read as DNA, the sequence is TGTGCCGGACAGGGGGTAAGGAATTCACCCCTCCACTTT. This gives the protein CAGQGVRNSPLHF.